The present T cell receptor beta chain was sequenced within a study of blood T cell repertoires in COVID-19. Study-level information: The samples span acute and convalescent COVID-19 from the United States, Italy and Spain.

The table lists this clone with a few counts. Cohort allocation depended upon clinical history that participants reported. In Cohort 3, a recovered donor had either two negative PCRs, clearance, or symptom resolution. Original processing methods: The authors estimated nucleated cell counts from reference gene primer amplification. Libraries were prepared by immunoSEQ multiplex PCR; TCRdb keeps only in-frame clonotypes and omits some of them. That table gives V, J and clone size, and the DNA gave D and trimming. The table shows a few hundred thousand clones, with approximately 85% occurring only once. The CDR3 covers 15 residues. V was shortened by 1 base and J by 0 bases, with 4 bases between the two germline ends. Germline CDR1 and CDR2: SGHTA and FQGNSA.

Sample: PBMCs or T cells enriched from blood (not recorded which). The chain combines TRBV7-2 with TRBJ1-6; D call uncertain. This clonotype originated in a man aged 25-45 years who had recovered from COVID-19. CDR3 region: CASSLESSYNSPLHF. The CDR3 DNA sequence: TGTGCCAGCAGCTTAGAGAGCTCCTATAATTCACCCCTCCACTTT.